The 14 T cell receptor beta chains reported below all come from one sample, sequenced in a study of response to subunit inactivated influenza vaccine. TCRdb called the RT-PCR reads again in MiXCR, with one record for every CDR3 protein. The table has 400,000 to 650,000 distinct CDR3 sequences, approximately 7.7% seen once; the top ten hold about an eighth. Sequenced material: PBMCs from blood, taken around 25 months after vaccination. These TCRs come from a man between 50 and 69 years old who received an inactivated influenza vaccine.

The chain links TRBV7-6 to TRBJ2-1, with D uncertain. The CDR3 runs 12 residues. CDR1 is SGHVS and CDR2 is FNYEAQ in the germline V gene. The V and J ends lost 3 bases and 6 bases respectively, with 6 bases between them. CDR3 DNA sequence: TGTGCCAGCAGCTTCAAGGGCAATGAGCAGTTCTTC. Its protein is CASSFKGNEQFF.

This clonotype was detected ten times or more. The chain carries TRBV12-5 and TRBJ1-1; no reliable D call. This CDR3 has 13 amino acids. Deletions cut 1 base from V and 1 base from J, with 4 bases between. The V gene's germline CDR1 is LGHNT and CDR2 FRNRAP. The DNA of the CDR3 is TGTGCTAGTGGTTTGGCAGCGAACACTGAAGCTTTCTTT. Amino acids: CASGLAANTEAFF.

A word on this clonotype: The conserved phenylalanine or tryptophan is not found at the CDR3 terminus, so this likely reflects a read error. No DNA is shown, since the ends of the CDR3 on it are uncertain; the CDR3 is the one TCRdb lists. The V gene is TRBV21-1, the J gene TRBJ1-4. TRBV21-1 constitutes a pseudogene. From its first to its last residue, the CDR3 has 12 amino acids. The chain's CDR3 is CASSPWDCRVTI.

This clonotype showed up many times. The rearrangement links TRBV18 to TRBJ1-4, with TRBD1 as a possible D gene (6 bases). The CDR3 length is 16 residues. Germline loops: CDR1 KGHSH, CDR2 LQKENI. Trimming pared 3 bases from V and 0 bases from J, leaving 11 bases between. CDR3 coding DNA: TGTGCCAGCTCACCCCGGGACACCACAACTAATGAAAAACTGTTTTTT. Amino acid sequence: CASSPRDTTTNEKLFF.

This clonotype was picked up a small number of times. CDR3 amino acids: CASSVVAAATDTQYF. The CDR3 DNA follows: TGTGCCAGCAGCGTAGTGGCGGCTGCCACAGATACGCAGTATTTT. The chain couples TRBV9 to TRBJ2-3; D unclear. The V gene lost 0 bases and the J gene lost 2 bases, with 10 bases spanning the gap. This CDR3 comprises 15 residues. Looked up from germline, CDR1 is SGDLS and CDR2 is YYNGEE.

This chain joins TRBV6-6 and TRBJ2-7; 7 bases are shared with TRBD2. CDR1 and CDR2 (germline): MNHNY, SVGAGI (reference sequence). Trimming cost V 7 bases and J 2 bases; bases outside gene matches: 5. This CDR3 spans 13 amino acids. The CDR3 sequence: CASNLGRPYEQYF. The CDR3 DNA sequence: TGTGCCAGCAACCTCGGGAGGCCCTACGAGCAGTACTTC.

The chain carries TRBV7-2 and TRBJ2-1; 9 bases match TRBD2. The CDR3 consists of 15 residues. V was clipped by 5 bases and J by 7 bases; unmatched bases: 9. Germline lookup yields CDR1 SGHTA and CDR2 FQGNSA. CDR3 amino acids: CASSLSGRVSNEQFF. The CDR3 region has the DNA TGTGCCAGCAGCCTTAGCGGGAGAGTAAGTAATGAGCAGTTCTTC.

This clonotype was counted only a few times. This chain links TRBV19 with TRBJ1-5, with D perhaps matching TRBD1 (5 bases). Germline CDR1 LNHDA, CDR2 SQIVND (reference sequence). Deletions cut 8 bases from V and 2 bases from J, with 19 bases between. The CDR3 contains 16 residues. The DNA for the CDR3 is TGTGCCAGTTCAGATCCTTTCCGGGGGGGCAATCAGCCCCAGCATTTT. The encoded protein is CASSDPFRGGNQPQHF.

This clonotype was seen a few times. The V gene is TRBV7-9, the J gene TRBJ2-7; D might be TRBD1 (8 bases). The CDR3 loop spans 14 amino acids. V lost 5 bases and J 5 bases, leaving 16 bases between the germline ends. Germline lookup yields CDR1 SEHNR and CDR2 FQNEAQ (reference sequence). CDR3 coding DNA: TGTGCCAGCAGCACCGGACAGGGAGGGGACGAGCAGTACTTC. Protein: CASSTGQGGDEQYF.

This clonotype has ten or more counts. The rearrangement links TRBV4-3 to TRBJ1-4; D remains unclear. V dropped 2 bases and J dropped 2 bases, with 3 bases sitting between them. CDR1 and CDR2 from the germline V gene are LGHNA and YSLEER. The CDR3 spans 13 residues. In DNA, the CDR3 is TGCGCCAGCAGCCAACAGACTAATGAAAAACTGTTTTTT. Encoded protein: CASSQQTNEKLFF.

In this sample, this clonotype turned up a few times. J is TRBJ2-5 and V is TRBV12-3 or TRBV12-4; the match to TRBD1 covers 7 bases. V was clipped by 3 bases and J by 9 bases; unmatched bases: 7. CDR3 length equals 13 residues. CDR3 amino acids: CASSLDFQGAQYF. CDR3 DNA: TGTGCCAGCAGTTTGGACTTCCAGGGGGCCCAGTACTTC.

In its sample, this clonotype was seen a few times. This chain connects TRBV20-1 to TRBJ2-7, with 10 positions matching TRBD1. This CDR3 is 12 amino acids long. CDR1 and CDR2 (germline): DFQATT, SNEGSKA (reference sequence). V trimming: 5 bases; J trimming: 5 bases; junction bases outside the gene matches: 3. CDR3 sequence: CSADDRGHEQYF. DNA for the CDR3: TGCAGTGCTGATGACAGGGGGCACGAGCAGTACTTC.

The chain's CDR3 is CAWSVGRRTRSNQPQHF. DNA for the CDR3: TGTGCCTGGAGTGTAGGCAGGCGGACTAGGAGCAATCAGCCCCAGCATTTT. The rearrangement links TRBV30 to TRBJ1-5, with D unclear. The CDR3 runs 17 residues. Germline V gene lookup returns CDR1 GTSNPN and CDR2 SVGIG (reference sequence). V was pared by 0 bases and J by 1 base, with 16 bases between.

CDR3: CASSINTGHDAYEQYF. CDR3 sequence (DNA): TGTGCCAGCAGCATAAATACGGGACATGACGCCTACGAGCAGTACTTC. J is TRBJ2-7 and V is TRBV11-2, with D maybe TRBD1 (6 bases). Trimming cost V 5 bases and J 2 bases, with 19 bases left between them. Germline loops: CDR1 SGHAT, CDR2 FQNNGV. The CDR3 totals 16 residues. Using reference TRBV11-2 and TRBJ2-7 for the parts outside the CDR3, the full variable domain is EAGVAQSPRYKIIEKRQSVAFWCNPISGHATLYWYQQILGQGPKLLIQFQNNGVVDDSQLPKDRFSAERLKGVDSTLKIQPAKLEDSAVYLCASSINTGHDAYEQYFGPGTRLTVT.